Listed here is a single T cell receptor (beta chain). Its specificity is unknown. The record originates from a study of CD8 T cells in ankylosing spondylitis. Each CDR3 protein gets one entry after TCRdb re-called the 5' RACE reads with MiXCR. The data show about 210,000 distinct CDR3 sequences, 7% to 8% seen once. General study points: Within ankylosing spondylitis blood, a TCR beta motif made up of roughly eight highly homologous variants appeared to be characteristic.

The sequence was collected from a male donor with ankylosing spondylitis. The sequenced material came from blood, either unsorted or a sorted T cell fraction (not recorded which).

CDR3 sequence (DNA): TGTGCCAGCAGACAGAATAGCAATCAGCCCCAGCATTTT. It encodes CASRQNSNQPQHF. The chain links TRBV6-1 to TRBJ1-5; no reliable D call. The CDR3 loop spans 13 amino acids. Trimming left V 6 bases short and J 0 bases short, with 6 bases between. The germline gives CDR1 MNHNS, CDR2 SASEGT.